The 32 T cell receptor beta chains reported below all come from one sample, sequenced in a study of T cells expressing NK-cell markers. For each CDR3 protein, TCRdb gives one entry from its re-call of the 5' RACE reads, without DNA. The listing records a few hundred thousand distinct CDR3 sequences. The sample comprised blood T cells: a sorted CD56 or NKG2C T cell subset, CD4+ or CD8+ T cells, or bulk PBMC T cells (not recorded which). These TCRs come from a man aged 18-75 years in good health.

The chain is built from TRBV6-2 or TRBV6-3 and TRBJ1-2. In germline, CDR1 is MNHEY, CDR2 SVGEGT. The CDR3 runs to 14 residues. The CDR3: CASITPGQAYGYTF.

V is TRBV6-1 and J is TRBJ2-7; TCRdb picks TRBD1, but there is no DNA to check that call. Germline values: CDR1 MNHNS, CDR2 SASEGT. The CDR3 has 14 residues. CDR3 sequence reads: CASRDSQPPYEQYF.

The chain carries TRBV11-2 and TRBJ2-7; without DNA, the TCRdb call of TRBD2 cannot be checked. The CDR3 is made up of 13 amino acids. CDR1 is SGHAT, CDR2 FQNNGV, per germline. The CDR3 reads CASSPAGRYEQYF.

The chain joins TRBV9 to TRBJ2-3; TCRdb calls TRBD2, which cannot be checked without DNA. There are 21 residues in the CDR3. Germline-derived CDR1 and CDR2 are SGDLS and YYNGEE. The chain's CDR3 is CASSVTEGTSHFRLITDTQYF.

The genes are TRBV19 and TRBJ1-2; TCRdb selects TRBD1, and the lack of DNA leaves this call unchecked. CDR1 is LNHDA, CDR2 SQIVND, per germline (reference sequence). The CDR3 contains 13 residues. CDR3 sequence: CASSLGINYGYTF.

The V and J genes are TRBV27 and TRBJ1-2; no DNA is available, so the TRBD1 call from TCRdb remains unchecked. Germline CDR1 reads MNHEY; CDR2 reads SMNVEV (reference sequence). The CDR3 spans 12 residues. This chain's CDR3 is CASSPKGGGYTF.

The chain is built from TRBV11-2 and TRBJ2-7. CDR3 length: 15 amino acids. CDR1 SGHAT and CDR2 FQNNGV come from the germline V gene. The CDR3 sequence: CASSLGAADPYEQYF.

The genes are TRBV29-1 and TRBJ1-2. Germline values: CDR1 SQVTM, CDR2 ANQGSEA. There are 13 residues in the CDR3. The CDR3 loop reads CSVEPEEGYGYTF.

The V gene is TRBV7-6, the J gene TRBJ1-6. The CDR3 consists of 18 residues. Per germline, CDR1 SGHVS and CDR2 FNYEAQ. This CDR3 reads CASSIAGEGSSYNSPLHF.

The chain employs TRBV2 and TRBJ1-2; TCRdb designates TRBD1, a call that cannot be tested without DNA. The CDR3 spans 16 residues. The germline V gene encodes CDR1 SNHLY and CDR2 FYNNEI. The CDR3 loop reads CASSEGGGNGRYGYTF.

The chain's CDR3 is CSASSGGARTDTQYF. V and J are TRBV20-1 and TRBJ2-3; TCRdb proposes TRBD2, but this gene call is untestable without DNA. Germline CDR1 reads DFQATT; CDR2 reads SNEGSKA (reference sequence). The CDR3 sequence is 15 residues long.

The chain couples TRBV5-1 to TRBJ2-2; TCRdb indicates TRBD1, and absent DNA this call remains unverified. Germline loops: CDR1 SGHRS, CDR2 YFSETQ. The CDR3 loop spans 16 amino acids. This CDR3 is CASKPPGQVDTGELFF.

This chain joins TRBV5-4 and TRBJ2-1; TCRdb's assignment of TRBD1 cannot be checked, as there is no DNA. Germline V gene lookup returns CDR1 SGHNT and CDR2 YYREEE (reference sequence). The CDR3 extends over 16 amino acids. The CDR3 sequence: CASSLYEDRGRREQFF.

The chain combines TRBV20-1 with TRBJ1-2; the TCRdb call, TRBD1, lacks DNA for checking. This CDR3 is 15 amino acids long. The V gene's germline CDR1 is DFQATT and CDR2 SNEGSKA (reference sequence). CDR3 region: CSATKTGGANYGYTF.

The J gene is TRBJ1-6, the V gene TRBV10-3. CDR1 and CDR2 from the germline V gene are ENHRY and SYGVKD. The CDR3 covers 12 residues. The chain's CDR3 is CAISVGNSPLHF.

The CDR3 sequence is CASSNLLAGGPNEQFF. The chain uses TRBV6-2 or TRBV6-3 and TRBJ2-1; TCRdb outputs TRBD2, but without DNA this stays unchecked. The CDR3 loop spans 16 amino acids. Germline V gives CDR1 MNHEY, CDR2 SVGEGT.

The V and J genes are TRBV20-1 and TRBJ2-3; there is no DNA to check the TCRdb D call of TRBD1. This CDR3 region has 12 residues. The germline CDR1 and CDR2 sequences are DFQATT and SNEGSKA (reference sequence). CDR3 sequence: CRVAGRSDTQYF.

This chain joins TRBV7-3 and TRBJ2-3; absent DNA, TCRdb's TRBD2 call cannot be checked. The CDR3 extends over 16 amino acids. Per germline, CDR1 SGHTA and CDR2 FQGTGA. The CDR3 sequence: CASSSGTSGGVDTQYF.

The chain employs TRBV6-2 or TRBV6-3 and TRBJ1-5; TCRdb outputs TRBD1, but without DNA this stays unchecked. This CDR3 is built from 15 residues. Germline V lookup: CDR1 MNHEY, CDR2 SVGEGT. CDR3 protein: CASSSMTDSNQPQHF.

This CDR3 reads CSASTIAGGYEQFF. The rearrangement links TRBV20-1 to TRBJ2-1; TCRdb's assignment of TRBD2 cannot be checked, as there is no DNA. The V gene's germline CDR1 is DFQATT and CDR2 SNEGSKA (reference sequence). CDR3 size: 14 residues.

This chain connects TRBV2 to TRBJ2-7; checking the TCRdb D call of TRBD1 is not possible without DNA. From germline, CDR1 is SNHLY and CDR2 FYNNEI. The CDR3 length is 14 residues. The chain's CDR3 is CASMRVWTGGEQYF.

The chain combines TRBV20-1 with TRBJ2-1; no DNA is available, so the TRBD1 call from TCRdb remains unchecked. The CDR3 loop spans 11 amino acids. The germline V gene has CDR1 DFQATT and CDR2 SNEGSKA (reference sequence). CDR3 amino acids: CSAREGVQPLF.

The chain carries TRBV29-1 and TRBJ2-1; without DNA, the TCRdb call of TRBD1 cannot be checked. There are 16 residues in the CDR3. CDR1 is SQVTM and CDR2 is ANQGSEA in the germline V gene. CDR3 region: CSVDPVGQGDGGEQFF.

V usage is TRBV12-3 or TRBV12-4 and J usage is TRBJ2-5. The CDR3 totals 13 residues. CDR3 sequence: CASTVWAQETQYF.

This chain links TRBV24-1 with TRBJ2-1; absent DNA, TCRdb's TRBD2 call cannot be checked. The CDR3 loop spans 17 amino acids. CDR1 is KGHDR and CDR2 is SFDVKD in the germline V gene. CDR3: CATSESLTSGGFNEQFF.

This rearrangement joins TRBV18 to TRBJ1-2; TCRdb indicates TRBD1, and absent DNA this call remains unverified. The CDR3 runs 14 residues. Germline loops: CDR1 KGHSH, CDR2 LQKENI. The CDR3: CASSPGRGIEGYTF.

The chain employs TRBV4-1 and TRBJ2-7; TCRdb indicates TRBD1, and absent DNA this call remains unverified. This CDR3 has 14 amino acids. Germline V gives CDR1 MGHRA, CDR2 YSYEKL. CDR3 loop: CASSHVPRSYEQYF.

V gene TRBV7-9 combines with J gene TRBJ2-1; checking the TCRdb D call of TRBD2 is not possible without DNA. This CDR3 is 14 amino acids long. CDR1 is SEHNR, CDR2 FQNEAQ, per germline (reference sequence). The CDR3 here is CASSLGRSPNEQFF.

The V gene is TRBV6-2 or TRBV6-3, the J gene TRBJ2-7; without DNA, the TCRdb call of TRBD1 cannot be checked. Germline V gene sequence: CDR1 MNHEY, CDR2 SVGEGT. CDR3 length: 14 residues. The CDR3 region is CASSSRGPSYEQYF.

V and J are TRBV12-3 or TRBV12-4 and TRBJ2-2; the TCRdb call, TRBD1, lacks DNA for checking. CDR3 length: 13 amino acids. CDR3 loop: CASSFRDTGELFF.

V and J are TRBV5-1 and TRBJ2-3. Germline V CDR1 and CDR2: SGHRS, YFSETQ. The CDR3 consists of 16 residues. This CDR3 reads CASSLASSFRGDTQYF.

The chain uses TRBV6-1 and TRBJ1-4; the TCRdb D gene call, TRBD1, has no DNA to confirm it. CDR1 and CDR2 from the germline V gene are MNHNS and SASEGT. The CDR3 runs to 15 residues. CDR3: CASSTTGTTNEKLFF.